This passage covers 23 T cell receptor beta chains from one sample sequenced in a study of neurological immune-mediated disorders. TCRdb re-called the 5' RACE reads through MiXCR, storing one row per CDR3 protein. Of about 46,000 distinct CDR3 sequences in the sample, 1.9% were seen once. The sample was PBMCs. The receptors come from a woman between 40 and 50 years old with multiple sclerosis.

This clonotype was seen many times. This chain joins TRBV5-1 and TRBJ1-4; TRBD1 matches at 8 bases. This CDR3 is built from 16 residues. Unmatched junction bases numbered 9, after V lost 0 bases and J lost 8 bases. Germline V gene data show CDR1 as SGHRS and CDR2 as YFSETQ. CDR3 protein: CASSLAGTGTAEKLFF. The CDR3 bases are TGCGCCAGCAGCTTGGCAGGGACAGGAACCGCCGAAAAACTGTTTTTT. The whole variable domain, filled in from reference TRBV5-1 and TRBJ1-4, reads KAGVTQTPRYLIKTRGQQVTLSCSPISGHRSVSWYQQTPGQGLQFLFEYFSETQRNKGNFPGRFSGRQFSNSRSEMNVSTLELGDSALYLCASSLAGTGTAEKLFFGSGTQLSVL.

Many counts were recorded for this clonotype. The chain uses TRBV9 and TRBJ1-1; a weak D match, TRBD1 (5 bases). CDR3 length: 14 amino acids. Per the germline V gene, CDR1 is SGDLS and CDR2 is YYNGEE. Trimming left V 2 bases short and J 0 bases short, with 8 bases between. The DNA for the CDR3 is TGTGCCAGCAGCGTCGGGACGTTGAACACTGAAGCTTTCTTT. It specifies CASSVGTLNTEAFF.

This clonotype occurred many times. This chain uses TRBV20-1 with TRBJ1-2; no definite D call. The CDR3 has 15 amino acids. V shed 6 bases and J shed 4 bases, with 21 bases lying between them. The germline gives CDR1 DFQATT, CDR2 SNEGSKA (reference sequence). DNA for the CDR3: TGCAGTGCCCCATCCACCCCCGGCAACCTCTATGGCTACACCTTC. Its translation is CSAPSTPGNLYGYTF.

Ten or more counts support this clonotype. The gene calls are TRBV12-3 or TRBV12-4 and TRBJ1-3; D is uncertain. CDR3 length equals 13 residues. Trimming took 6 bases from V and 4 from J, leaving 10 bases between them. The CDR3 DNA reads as TGTGCCAGCAGAAACCCGAAGGGAAACACCATATATTTT. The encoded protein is CASRNPKGNTIYF.

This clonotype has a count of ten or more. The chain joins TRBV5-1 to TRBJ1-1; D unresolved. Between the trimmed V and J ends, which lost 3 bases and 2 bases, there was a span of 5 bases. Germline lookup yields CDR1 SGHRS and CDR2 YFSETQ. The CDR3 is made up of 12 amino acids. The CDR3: CASSYSNTEAFF. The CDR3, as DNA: TGCGCCAGCAGCTACAGCAACACTGAAGCTTTCTTT.

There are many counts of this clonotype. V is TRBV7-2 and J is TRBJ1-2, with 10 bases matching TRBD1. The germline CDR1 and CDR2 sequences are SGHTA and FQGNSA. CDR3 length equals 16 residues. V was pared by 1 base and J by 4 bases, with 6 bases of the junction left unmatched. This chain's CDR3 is CASSLVRGQGFYGYTF. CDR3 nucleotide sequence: TGTGCCAGCAGCTTAGTCCGGGGACAGGGGTTCTATGGCTACACCTTC.

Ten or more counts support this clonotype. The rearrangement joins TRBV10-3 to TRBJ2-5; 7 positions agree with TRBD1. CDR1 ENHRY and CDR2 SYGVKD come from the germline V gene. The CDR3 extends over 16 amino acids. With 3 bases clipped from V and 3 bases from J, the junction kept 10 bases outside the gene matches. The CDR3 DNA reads TGTGCCATCAGTGATATGTCAAAGGGGGCAGAAGAGACCCAGTACTTC. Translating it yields CAISDMSKGAEETQYF.

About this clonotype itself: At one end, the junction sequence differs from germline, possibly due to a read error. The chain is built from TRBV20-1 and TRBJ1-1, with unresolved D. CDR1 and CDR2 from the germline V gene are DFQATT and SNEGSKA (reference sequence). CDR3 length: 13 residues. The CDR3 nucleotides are TGCAGTGATAGACGAAAGGTGAACACTGAAGCTTTCTTT. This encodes CSDRRKVNTEAFF.

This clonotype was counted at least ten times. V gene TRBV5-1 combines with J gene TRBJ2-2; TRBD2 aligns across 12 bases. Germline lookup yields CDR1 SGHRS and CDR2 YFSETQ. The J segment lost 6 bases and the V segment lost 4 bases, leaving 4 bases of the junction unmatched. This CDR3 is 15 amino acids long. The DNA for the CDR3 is TGCGCCAGCAGCCCGCGACTAGCGGGAGCCGGGGAGCTGTTTTTT. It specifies CASSPRLAGAGELFF.

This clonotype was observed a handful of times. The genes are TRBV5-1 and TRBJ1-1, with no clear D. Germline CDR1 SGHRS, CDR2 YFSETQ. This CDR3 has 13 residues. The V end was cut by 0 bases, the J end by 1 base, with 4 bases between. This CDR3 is CASSLDWNTEAFF. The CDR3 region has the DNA TGCGCCAGCAGCTTGGATTGGAACACTGAAGCTTTCTTT.

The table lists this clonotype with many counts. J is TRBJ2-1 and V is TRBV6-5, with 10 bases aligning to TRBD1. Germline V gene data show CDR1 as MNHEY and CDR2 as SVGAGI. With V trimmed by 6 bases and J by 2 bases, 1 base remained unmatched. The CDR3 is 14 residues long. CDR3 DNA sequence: TGTGCCAGCAGCGGACAGGGGGCCTACAATGAGCAGTTCTTC. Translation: CASSGQGAYNEQFF.

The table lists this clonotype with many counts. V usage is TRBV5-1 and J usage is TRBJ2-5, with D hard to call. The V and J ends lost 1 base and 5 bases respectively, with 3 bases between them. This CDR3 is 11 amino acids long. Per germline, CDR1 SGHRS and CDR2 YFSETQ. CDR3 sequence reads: CASSLLETQYF. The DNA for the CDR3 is TGCGCCAGCAGCTTGTTGGAGACCCAGTACTTC.

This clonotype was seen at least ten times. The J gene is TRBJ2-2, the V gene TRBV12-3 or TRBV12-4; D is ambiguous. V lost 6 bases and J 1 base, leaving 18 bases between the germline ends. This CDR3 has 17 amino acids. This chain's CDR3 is CASSPYDGQKNTGELFF. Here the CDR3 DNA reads TGTGCCAGCAGCCCCTACGATGGGCAGAAGAACACCGGGGAGCTGTTTTTT.

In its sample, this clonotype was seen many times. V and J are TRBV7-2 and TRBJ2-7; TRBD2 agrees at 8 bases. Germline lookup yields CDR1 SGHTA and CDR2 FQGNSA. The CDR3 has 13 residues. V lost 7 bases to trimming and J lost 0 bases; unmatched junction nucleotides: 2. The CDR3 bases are TGTGCCAGCACACTAGCGGCCTCCTACGAGCAGTACTTC. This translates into CASTLAASYEQYF.

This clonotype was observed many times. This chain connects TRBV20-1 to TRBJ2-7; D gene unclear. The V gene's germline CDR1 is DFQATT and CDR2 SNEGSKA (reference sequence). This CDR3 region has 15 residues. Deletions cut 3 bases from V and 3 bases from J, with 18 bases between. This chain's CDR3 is CSASRFSGTDYEQYF. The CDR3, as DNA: TGCAGTGCTAGTCGCTTTTCGGGCACCGACTACGAGCAGTACTTC.

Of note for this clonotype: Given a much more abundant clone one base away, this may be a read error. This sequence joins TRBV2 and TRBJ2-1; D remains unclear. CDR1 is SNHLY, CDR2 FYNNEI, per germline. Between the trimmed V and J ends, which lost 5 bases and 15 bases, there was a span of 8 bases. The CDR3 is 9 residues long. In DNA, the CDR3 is TGTGCCAGCAGTTCGACAACGTTCTTC. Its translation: CASSSTTFF.

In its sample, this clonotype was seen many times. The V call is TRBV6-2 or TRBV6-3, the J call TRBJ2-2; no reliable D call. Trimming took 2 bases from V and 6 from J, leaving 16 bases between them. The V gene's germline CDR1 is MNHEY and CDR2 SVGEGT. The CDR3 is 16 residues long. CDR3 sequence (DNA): TGTGCCAGCAGTTACAGTTGGTCCCGACCCTCCGGGGAGCTGTTTTTT. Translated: CASSYSWSRPSGELFF.

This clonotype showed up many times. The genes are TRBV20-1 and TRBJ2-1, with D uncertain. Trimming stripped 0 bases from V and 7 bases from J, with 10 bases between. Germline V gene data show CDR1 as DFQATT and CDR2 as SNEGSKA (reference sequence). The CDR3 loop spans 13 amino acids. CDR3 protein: CSARDPRSNEQFF. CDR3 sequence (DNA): TGCAGTGCTAGAGATCCCAGGAGTAATGAGCAGTTCTTC.

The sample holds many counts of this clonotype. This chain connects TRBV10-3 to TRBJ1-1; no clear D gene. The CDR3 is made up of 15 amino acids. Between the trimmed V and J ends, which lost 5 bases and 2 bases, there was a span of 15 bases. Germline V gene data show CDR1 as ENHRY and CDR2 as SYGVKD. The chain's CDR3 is CAISSTSSSNTEAFF. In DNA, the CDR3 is TGTGCCATCAGTTCAACTTCTAGTTCCAACACTGAAGCTTTCTTT.

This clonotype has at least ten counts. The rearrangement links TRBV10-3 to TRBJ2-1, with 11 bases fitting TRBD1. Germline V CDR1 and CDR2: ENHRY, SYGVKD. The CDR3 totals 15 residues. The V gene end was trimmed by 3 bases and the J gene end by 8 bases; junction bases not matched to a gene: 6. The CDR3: CAISEGQGAVYEQFF. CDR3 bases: TGTGCCATCAGTGAAGGACAGGGGGCTGTCTATGAGCAGTTCTTC.

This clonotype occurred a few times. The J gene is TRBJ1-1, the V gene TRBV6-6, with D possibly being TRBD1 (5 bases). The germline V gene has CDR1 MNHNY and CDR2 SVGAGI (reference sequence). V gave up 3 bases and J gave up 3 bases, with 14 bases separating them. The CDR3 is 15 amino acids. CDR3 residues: CASSYVGGADTEAFF. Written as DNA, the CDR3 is TGTGCCAGCAGTTATGTTGGAGGGGCGGACACTGAAGCTTTCTTT.

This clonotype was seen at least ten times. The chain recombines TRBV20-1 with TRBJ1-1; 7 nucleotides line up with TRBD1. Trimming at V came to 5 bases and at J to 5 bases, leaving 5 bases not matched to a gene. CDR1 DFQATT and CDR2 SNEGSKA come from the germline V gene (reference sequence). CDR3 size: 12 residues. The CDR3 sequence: CSAGQGDTEAFF. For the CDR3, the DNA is TGCAGTGCTGGTCAGGGGGATACTGAAGCTTTCTTT.

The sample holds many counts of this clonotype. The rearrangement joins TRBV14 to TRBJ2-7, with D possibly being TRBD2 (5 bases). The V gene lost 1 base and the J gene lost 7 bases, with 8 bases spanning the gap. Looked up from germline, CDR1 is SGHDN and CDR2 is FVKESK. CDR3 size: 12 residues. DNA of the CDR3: TGTGCCAGCAGCCAAGGAGGGTGGGAGCAGTACTTC. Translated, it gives CASSQGGWEQYF.